This TCR beta chain was recorded in a study of T cells in Graves' hyperthyroidism and ophthalmopathy. This CDR3 is 16 amino acids long. Germline V gene data show CDR1 as SGDLS and CDR2 as YYNGEE. V was cut by 2 bases and J by 0 bases, with 12 bases left in between. The sample holds many counts of this clonotype. The investigators amplified TCR beta CDR3 regions from RNA transcripts. The TCR CDR3 was amplified in a first-round RT-PCR using the HTBI primer set. MiXCR, applied by TCRdb to the multiplex PCR reads, yields one record per CDR3 protein. This table holds under 300,000 distinct CDR3 sequences, 25% found once.

The sequenced material came from blood. The receptor was isolated from a man aged 40-50 years with Graves' hyperthyroidism that later progressed to Graves' ophthalmopathy. The V gene is TRBV9, the J gene TRBJ1-3, with a weak D call TRBD1 (5 bases). CDR3 sequence: CASSVGLRSSGNTIYF. The CDR3 nucleotides are TGTGCCAGCAGCGTGGGGCTTCGGAGCTCTGGAAACACCATATATTTT. The full variable domain, its missing parts supplied by reference TRBV9 and TRBJ1-3, is DSGVTQTPKHLITATGQRVTLRCSPRSGDLSVYWYQQSLDQGLQFLIQYYNGEERAKGNILERFSAQQFPDLHSELNLSSLELGDSALYFCASSVGLRSSGNTIYFGEGSWLTVV.